This T cell receptor (beta chain) was recovered during a study of glioma-infiltrating T cells after dendritic cell vaccination. As for the study in general: Autologous tumor lysate was loaded overnight onto monocyte-derived dendritic cells grown seven days with IL-4 and GM-CSF.

The CDR3 has 16 residues. The trim removed 6 bases at V and 2 bases at J, leaving 9 bases unmatched. Looked up from germline, CDR1 is MNHEY and CDR2 is SMNVEV (reference sequence). The immunoSEQ assay amplified TCRB CDR3 from up to roughly 2 ug DNA. Produced via immunoSEQ multiplex PCR; TCRdb's table is partial and in-frame only. The sample yields about 50,000 clones, about 88% seen once. Time point in this sample: after dendritic cell vaccination, including at tumor progression/relapse. Patients had residual fresh-frozen tumor tissue and more than two years of survival data. PBMC sampling occurred before vaccination, two weeks after the third dose, and at progression.

The specimen comprised blood, sampled after dendritic cell vaccination. This TCR came from a human donor with glioblastoma. The rearrangement uses TRBV27 and TRBJ2-3; 9 bases agree with TRBD2. In DNA form, the CDR3 reads TGTGCCAGCAGCCCCGGGACTAGCTATTTCACAGATACGCAGTATTTT. This translates into CASSPGTSYFTDTQYF.